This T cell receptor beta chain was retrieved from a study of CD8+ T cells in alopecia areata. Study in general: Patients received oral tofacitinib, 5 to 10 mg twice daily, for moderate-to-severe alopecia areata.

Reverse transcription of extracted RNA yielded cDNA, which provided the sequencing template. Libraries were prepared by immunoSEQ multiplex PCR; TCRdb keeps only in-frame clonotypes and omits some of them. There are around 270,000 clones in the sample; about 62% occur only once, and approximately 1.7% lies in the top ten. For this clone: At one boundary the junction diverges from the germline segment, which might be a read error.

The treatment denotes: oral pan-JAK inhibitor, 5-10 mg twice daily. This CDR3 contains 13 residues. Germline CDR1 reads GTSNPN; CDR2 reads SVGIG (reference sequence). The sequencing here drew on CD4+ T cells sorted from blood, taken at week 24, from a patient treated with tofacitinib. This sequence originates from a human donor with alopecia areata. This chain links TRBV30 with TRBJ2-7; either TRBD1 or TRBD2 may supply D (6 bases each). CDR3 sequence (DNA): TGTGCATGGAGGGGGTCTAGCTCCTACGAGCAGTACTTC. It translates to CAWRGSSSYEQYF.